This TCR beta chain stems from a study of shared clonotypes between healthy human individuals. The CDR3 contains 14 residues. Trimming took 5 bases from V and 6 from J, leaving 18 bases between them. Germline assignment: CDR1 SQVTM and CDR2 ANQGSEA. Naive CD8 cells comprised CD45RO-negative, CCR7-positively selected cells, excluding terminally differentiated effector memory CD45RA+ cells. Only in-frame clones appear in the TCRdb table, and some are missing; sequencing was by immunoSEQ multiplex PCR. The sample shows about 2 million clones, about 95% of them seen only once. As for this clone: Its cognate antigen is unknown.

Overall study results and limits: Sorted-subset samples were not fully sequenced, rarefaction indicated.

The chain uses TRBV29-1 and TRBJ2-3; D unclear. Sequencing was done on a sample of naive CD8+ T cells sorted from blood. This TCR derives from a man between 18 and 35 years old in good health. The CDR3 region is CSVYLLGLHDTQYF. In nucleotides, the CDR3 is TGCAGCGTTTACCTGCTAGGCCTGCACGATACGCAGTATTTT.